Shown below are 30 T cell receptor beta chains from a single sample sequenced in a study of blood T cells in healthy people across ages. The authors ran a second PCR of about 6 to 11 cycles using a sample-barcoded 5' primer and a J-beta primer mix. Each CDR3 protein is one row after TCRdb ran MiXCR on the 5' RACE reads. The sample carries 1.5 million to 2 million distinct CDR3 sequences, 34% recorded once. Sequenced material: blood. These receptors all stem from a woman aged 25 to 45 in good health.

V usage is TRBV5-1 and J usage is TRBJ2-1, with TRBD1 matching over 7 bases. V lost 1 base and J lost 3; bases outside the gene matches: 10. The CDR3 has 17 residues. Germline V gene lookup returns CDR1 SGHRS and CDR2 YFSETQ. CDR3 sequence (DNA): TGCGCCAGCAGCTTGTCTGTTTCGGCAGGGGGCTACAATGAGCAGTTCTTC. It translates to CASSLSVSAGGYNEQFF. Together with reference TRBV5-1 and TRBJ2-1, the CDR3 gives the full variable domain: KAGVTQTPRYLIKTRGQQVTLSCSPISGHRSVSWYQQTPGQGLQFLFEYFSETQRNKGNFPGRFSGRQFSNSRSEMNVSTLELGDSALYLCASSLSVSAGGYNEQFFGPGTRLTVL.

V and J are TRBV7-2 and TRBJ2-7, with 8 bases lining up with TRBD2. The J call may be mistaken, given a closer DNA end match to TRBJ2-5. The CDR3 totals 15 residues. CDR1 and CDR2 (germline): SGHTA, FQGNSA. Written as DNA, the CDR3 is TGTGCCAGCAGCTTATCTACAAGCGGGGGTGGGACCCAGTACTTC. This encodes CASSLSTSGGGTQYF.

The genes are TRBV27 and TRBJ1-6; TRBD1 matches at 11 bases. This CDR3 has 15 amino acids. The ends lost 6 bases at V and 7 bases at J; junction bases unmatched: 5. CDR1 is MNHEY, CDR2 SMNVEV, per germline (reference sequence). DNA of the CDR3: TGTGCCAGCAGCCGAGGGACAGGGGGGAATTCACCCCTCCACTTT. Translation: CASSRGTGGNSPLHF.

This clonotype was picked up a small number of times. The chain couples TRBV20-1 to TRBJ2-1, with TRBD1 matching 7 bases. V shed 5 bases, J shed 3 bases, and the junction held 7 bases outside the gene matches. The CDR3 runs to 14 residues. The germline V gene encodes CDR1 DFQATT and CDR2 SNEGSKA (reference sequence). CDR3 region: CSAPGTEVYNEQFF. The DNA of the CDR3 is TGCAGTGCTCCCGGGACAGAAGTCTACAATGAGCAGTTCTTC.

This clonotype showed up just once. CDR3 region: CASSLLWETEAFF. CDR3 bases: TGTGCCAGCAGCTTGCTCTGGGAAACTGAAGCTTTCTTT. The V call is TRBV5-5, the J call TRBJ1-1; D uncertain. V shed 1 base and J shed 5 bases, with 9 bases lying between them. Germline V gene lookup returns CDR1 SGHKS and CDR2 YYEKEE (reference sequence). This CDR3 comprises 13 residues.

This clonotype was counted a few times. V and J are TRBV28 and TRBJ2-7, with 7 bases that match TRBD2. There are 15 residues in the CDR3. The germline V gene has CDR1 MDHEN and CDR2 SYDVKM. With 7 bases clipped from V and 6 bases from J, the junction kept 15 bases outside the gene matches. The CDR3 reads CASTPAGVGEIEQYF. The CDR3 bases are TGTGCCAGCACCCCCGCGGGGGTGGGGGAAATCGAGCAGTACTTC.

This clonotype was recorded a few times. This chain connects TRBV7-9 to TRBJ2-1, with 10 bases identical to TRBD2. Germline-derived CDR1 and CDR2 are SEHNR and FQNEAQ (reference sequence). The CDR3 runs 17 residues. J lost 8 bases, V lost 2 bases, and 12 bases had no gene match. The CDR3 loop is CASSLRLAGVEGDEQFF. CDR3 DNA sequence: TGTGCCAGCAGCTTAAGGCTAGCGGGAGTCGAAGGAGATGAGCAGTTCTTC.

V gene TRBV6-1 combines with J gene TRBJ2-4; the D gene is possibly TRBD2 (6 bases). The end of the DNA fits TRBJ2-7 better, so the J call may be wrong. The CDR3 spans 15 residues. Germline CDR1 MNHNS, CDR2 SASEGT. The CDR3 region is CASSVGDSVTYEQYF. CDR3 nucleotides: TGTGCCAGCAGTGTTGGGGACTCCGTTACTTACGAGCAGTACTTC.

Comment on this clonotype: The CDR3 ends on some other residue instead of the conserved phenylalanine or tryptophan, so this is likely a read error. The CDR3 DNA sequence: TGTGCCATCAATCGGGGGGCCGGGGAGCTGTTTTGT. Encoded protein: CAINRGAGELFC. The gene calls are TRBV10-3 and TRBJ2-2; TRBD2 matches at 7 bases. With V trimmed by 7 bases and J by 6 bases, 2 bases remained unmatched. Germline CDR1 is ENHRY and CDR2 is SYGVKD. There are 12 residues in the CDR3.

A word on this clonotype: The junction departs from germline at one end; a sequencing error may be responsible. The chain employs TRBV25-1 and TRBJ2-2; D is ambiguous. CDR1 and CDR2 from the germline V gene are MGHDK and SYGVNS. CDR3 length: 15 residues. The CDR3 protein is CACSESFGRAGELFF. The CDR3 bases are TGTGCCTGCAGTGAATCATTTGGGCGTGCCGGGGAGCTGTTTTTT.

This clonotype was observed a handful of times. The chain carries TRBV20-1 and TRBJ1-2, with a tentative D call TRBD1 (5 bases). V dropped 5 bases and J dropped 4 bases, with 14 bases sitting between them. This CDR3 comprises 13 residues. Germline V gene lookup returns CDR1 DFQATT and CDR2 SNEGSKA (reference sequence). The CDR3 loop is CSAGGGKLYGYTF. The CDR3 DNA is TGCAGTGCTGGGGGTGGGAAACTCTATGGCTACACCTTC.

The chain links TRBV4-2 to TRBJ2-3, with 11 bases identical to TRBD2. Germline lookup yields CDR1 LGHNA and CDR2 YNFKEQ. V lost 0 bases and J lost 2; bases outside the gene matches: 7. This CDR3 contains 18 residues. The CDR3 reads CASSQEGVAGGYTDTQYF. CDR3 in DNA: TGTGCCAGCAGCCAAGAAGGGGTAGCGGGGGGGTACACAGATACGCAGTATTTT.

This clonotype was recorded at least ten times. CDR3 amino acids: CASSFFGRFNYGYTF. The DNA of the CDR3 is TGTGCCAGCAGTTTCTTTGGACGGTTTAACTATGGCTACACCTTC. The rearrangement links TRBV12-3 or TRBV12-4 to TRBJ1-2; D ambiguous. The CDR3 is 15 amino acids. V was cut by 3 bases and J by 1 base, with 12 bases left in between.

This sequence joins TRBV6-1 and TRBJ2-3; 7 bases match TRBD2. The CDR3 is made up of 15 amino acids. J lost 2 bases, V lost 3 bases, and 5 bases had no gene match. The germline gives CDR1 MNHNS, CDR2 SASEGT. CDR3 loop: CASSDLGRVTDTQYF. The CDR3 coding sequence is TGTGCCAGCAGTGACTTGGGGAGGGTCACAGATACGCAGTATTTT.

The chain couples TRBV30 to TRBJ2-7; no clear D gene. Looked up from germline, CDR1 is GTSNPN and CDR2 is SVGIG (reference sequence). The CDR3 covers 14 residues. V gave up 1 base and J gave up 7 bases, with 17 bases separating them. The chain's CDR3 is CAWSAVGPLSEQYF. DNA of the CDR3: TGTGCCTGGAGTGCCGTTGGACCCTTGTCGGAGCAGTACTTC.

In DNA, the CDR3 is TGTGCCAGCAGCCCCTGTAGACTAGCGGGAGTCTGGGGGCAGTACTTC. This gives the protein CASSPCRLAGVWGQYF. This sequence joins TRBV21-1 and TRBJ2-7; TRBD2 is the table's D call, not checked against the DNA. TRBV21-1 is a pseudogene. This CDR3 comprises 16 residues.

The rearrangement uses TRBV5-6 and TRBJ2-7; no definite D call. The germline CDR1 and CDR2 sequences are SGHDT and YYEEEE. The CDR3 extends over 14 amino acids. With 4 bases removed from V and 7 bases from J, the gap between germline ends came to 18 bases. The chain's CDR3 is CASSHYLGSFEQYF. As DNA, the CDR3 is TGTGCCAGCAGCCATTACCTGGGCTCTTTTGAGCAGTACTTC. Variable domain in full (rest from reference TRBV5-6 and TRBJ2-7): DAGVTQSPTHLIKTRGQQVTLRCSPKSGHDTVSWYQQALGQGPQFIFQYYEEEERQRGNFPDRFSGHQFPNYSSELNVNALLLGDSALYLCASSHYLGSFEQYFGPGTRLTVT.

Turning to this clonotype: The junction shows a germline mismatch at one end, possibly a read error. The chain links TRBV24-1 to TRBJ2-1; D unclear. There are 14 residues in the CDR3. Germline values: CDR1 KGHDR, CDR2 SFDVKD. CDR3 amino acids: CATSDLAKFNEQLF. DNA of the CDR3: TGTGCCACCAGTGATCTGGCCAAATTCAATGAGCAGTTGTTC.

This clonotype came up a few times. Here the CDR3 DNA reads TGCAGTGCTAGGGGGGTCAGAAGTCGGGCTAATGAAAAACTGTTTTTT. Protein: CSARGVRSRANEKLFF. The rearrangement joins TRBV20-1 to TRBJ1-4, with a tentative D call TRBD1 (5 bases). Germline values: CDR1 DFQATT, CDR2 SNEGSKA (reference sequence). Trimming cost V 3 bases and J 3 bases, with 17 bases left between them. CDR3 size: 16 residues.

The V gene is TRBV28, the J gene TRBJ2-5; TRBD1 agrees at 11 bases. J lost 5 bases, V lost 7 bases, and 3 bases had no gene match. The germline V gene has CDR1 MDHEN and CDR2 SYDVKM. The CDR3 contains 13 residues. The CDR3 DNA sequence: TGTGCCAGCAATGGACAGGGGGCGGAGACCCAGTACTTC. Translated, it gives CASNGQGAETQYF.

This clonotype was found once. This chain joins TRBV6-5 and TRBJ1-1; no firm D call. Germline CDR1 reads MNHEY; CDR2 reads SVGAGI. The CDR3 covers 16 residues. Trimming took off 7 bases at V and 4 bases at J, with 22 bases between the two ends. CDR3 nucleotides: TGTGCCAGCATTGGGCACTTTTCTCCCGGCGGCACTGAAGCTTTCTTT. The encoded protein is CASIGHFSPGGTEAFF.

The chain joins TRBV10-3 to TRBJ2-7, with TRBD2 identical over 14 bases. CDR1 and CDR2 (germline): ENHRY, SYGVKD. This CDR3 is built from 16 residues. With 7 bases clipped from V and 5 bases from J, the junction kept 10 bases outside the gene matches. DNA of the CDR3: TGTGCCATCACCCCGGGACTAGCGGGAGAAGTTGACGAGCAGTACTTC. Translating it yields CAITPGLAGEVDEQYF.

The gene calls are TRBV9 and TRBJ2-3, with 10 bases that match TRBD1. CDR1 and CDR2 (germline): SGDLS, YYNGEE. The CDR3 is 16 amino acids. The trim removed 4 bases at V and 4 bases at J, leaving 9 bases unmatched. The CDR3 loop is CASSLTGDRGADTQYF. In DNA, the CDR3 is TGTGCCAGCAGCCTCACCGGGGACAGGGGAGCAGATACGCAGTATTTT.

About this clonotype itself: A much larger clone differs by one base, so this may be a read error. This rearrangement joins TRBV10-3 to TRBJ2-3; D is possibly TRBD1 (6 bases). This CDR3 contains 13 residues. In germline, CDR1 is ENHRY, CDR2 SYGVKD. V shed 6 bases and J shed 3 bases, with 10 bases lying between them. The DNA for the CDR3 is TGTGCCATCAGGGACAGAAGAACAGATACGCAGTATTTT. Protein sequence: CAIRDRRTDTQYF.

The rearrangement joins TRBV28 to TRBJ2-4; D is perhaps TRBD2 (6 bases). In germline, CDR1 is MDHEN, CDR2 SYDVKM. CDR3 size: 11 residues. Between the trimmed V and J ends, which lost 7 bases and 8 bases, there was a span of 9 bases. CDR3 sequence reads: CASTGGDIQYF. CDR3 nucleotides: TGTGCCAGCACCGGGGGAGACATTCAGTACTTC.

The chain links TRBV28 to TRBJ1-1, with D hard to call. V was shortened by 4 bases and J by 5 bases, with 14 bases between the two germline ends. This CDR3 has 14 residues. Germline V lookup: CDR1 MDHEN, CDR2 SYDVKM. The CDR3 loop reads CASSSRVRGTEAFF. As DNA, the CDR3 is TGTGCCAGCAGTTCTCGGGTGCGTGGGACTGAAGCTTTCTTT.

The chain carries TRBV6-4 and TRBJ2-7; TRBD1 is a possible D gene (6 bases). Trimming removed 3 bases from V and 4 bases from J, with 13 bases in between. This CDR3 contains 14 residues. CDR1 is MRHNA, CDR2 SNTAGT, per germline. This CDR3 is CASSELLQGYEQYF. The CDR3 DNA reads as TGTGCCAGCAGTGAACTATTACAGGGTTACGAGCAGTACTTC.

The V gene is TRBV7-9, the J gene TRBJ2-3; 9 bases line up with TRBD2. The CDR3 has 16 residues. Germline V lookup: CDR1 SEHNR, CDR2 FQNEAQ (reference sequence). V was clipped by 5 bases and J by 3 bases; unmatched bases: 9. The CDR3 spells CASSPRGGLATDTQYF. The DNA for the CDR3 is TGTGCCAGCAGCCCCCGGGGTGGACTAGCGACAGATACGCAGTATTTT. Drawing the rest from reference TRBV7-9 and TRBJ2-3, the complete variable domain is DTGVSQNPRHKITKRGQNVTFRCDPISEHNRLYWYRQTLGQGPEFLTYFQNEAQLEKSRLLSDRFSAERPKGSFSTLEIQRTEQGDSAMYLCASSPRGGLATDTQYFGPGTRLTVL.

The chain recombines TRBV28 with TRBJ1-5; D is unresolved. Judging by the DNA end, TRBJ2-3 fits better; the J call may be wrong. The CDR3 loop spans 16 amino acids. Looked up from germline, CDR1 is MDHEN and CDR2 is SYDVKM. In nucleotides, the CDR3 is TGTGCCAGCAGTAGCCGACAAGGGTTTAGCAATCAGCCCCAGTATTTT. Protein: CASSSRQGFSNQPQYF.

This clonotype was counted a few times. The chain joins TRBV20-1 to TRBJ2-1; 11 nucleotides agree with TRBD2. Trimming cost V 0 bases and J 7 bases; bases outside gene matches: 11. CDR3 length: 17 amino acids. The germline V gene encodes CDR1 DFQATT and CDR2 SNEGSKA (reference sequence). The CDR3 protein is CSARERLAGNTINEQFF. CDR3 coding DNA: TGCAGTGCTAGAGAGCGACTAGCGGGGAATACAATAAATGAGCAGTTCTTC.